This record concerns one TCR beta chain sequence. Its target is not known. CD8+ and CD4+ blood T cells underwent TCR beta sequencing. The control participants were healthy donors, and these controls were matched with respect to both age and sex. Reverse transcription of roughly 0.5 to 1 ug RNA used random hexamers. Across 54 Vbeta and 13 Jbeta, TCR beta CDR3 was amplified with immunoSEQ multiplex PCR. TCRdb ran MiXCR on the immunoSEQ multiplex PCR reads and lists one entry per CDR3 protein. The table includes 120,000 or so distinct CDR3 sequences, 90% to 95% detected once. Germline loops: CDR1 SQVTM, CDR2 ANQGSEA. V lost 3 bases and J 7 bases, leaving 14 bases between the germline ends. The CDR3 consists of 13 residues. This specimen belongs to a study of CD8 T cells in Susac syndrome. Notes on the study in general: The study conceded that its TCR sequencing and HLA analysis involved relatively few individuals.

Source material: CD4+ T cells from PBMCs. The chain is built from TRBV29-1 and TRBJ2-3; the D is unclear. The sequence derives from a human donor in good health. Here the CDR3 DNA reads TGCAGCGTTGACGTGAGCTGGGGAAATACGCAGTATTTT. It encodes CSVDVSWGNTQYF.